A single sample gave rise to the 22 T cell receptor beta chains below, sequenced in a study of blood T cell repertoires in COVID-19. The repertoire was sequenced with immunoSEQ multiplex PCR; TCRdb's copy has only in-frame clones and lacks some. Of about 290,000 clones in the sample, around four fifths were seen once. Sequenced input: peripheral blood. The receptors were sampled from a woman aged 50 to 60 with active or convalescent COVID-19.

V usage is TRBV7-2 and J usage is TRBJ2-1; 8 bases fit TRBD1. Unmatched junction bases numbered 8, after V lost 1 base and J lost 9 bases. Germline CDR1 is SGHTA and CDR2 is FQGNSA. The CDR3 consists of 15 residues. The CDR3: CASSLGGTGRGEQFF. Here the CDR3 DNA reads TGTGCCAGCAGCTTAGGAGGGACAGGTCGGGGTGAGCAGTTCTTC.

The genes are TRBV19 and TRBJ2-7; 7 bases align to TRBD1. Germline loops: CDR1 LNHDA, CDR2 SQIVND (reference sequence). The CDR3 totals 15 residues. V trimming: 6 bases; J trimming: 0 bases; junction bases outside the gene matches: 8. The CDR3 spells CASRRGAGGSYEQYF. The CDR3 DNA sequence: TGTGCCAGTAGGCGTGGAGCAGGGGGCTCCTACGAGCAGTACTTC.

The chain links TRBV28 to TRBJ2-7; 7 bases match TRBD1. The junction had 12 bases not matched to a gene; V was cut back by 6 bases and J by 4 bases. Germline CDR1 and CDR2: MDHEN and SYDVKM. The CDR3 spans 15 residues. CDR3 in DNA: TGTGCCAGCAGCATACCGACAGGGTCCAAATACGAGCAGTACTTC. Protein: CASSIPTGSKYEQYF.

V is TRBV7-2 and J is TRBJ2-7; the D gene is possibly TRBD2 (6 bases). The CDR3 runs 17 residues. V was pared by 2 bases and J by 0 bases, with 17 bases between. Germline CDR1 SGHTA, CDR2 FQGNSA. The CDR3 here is CASSLSGGPQSSYEQYF. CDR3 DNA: TGTGCCAGCAGCTTATCTGGAGGGCCCCAGAGCTCCTACGAGCAGTACTTC.

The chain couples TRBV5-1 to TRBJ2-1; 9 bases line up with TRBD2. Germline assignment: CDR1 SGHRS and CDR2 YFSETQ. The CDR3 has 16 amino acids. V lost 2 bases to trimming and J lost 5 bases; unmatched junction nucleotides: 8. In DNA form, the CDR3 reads TGCGCCAGCAGCTTTGGCCTAGCGGGGAGGGACAATGAGCAGTTCTTC. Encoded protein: CASSFGLAGRDNEQFF.

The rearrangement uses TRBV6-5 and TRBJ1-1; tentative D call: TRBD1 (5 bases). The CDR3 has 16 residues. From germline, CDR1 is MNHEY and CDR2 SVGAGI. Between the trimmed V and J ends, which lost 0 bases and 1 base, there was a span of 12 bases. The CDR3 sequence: CASSYSWGGGNTEAFF. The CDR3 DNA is TGTGCCAGCAGTTACTCGTGGGGGGGAGGGAACACTGAAGCTTTCTTT.

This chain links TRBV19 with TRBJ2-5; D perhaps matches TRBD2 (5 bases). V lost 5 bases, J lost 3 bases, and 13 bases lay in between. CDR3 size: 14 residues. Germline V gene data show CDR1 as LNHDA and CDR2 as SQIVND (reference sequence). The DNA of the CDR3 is TGTGCCAGTAGTGCCAACATGGGAGAAGAGACCCAGTACTTC. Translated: CASSANMGEETQYF.

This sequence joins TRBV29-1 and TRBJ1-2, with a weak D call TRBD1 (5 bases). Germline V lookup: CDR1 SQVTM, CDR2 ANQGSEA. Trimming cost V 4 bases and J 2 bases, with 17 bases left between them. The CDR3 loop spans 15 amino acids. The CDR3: CSVAGGVGRNYGYTF. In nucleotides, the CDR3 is TGCAGCGTTGCGGGGGGGGTAGGTAGAAACTATGGCTACACCTTC.

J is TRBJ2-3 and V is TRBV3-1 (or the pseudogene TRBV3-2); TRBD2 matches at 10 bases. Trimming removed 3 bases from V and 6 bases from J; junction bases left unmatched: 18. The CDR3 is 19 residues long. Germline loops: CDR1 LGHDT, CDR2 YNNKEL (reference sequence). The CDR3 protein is CASSQVPWGSGRAKDTQYF. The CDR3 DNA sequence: TGTGCCAGCAGCCAGGTACCCTGGGGAAGCGGGAGGGCCAAGGATACGCAGTATTTT.

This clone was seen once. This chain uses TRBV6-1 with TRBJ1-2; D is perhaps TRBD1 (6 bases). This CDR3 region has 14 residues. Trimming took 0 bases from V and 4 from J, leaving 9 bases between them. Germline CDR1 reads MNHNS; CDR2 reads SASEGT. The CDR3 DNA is TGTGCCAGCAGTGAAGCGCTCAGGGGCTATGGCTACACCTTC. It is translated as CASSEALRGYGYTF.

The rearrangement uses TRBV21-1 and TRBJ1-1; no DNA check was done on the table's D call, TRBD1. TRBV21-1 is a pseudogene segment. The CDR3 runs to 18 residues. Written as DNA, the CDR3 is TGTGCCAGCAGCTCACGATCCCGGGACAGGGCTTCAGGGACTGAAGCTTTCTTT. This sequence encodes CASSSRSRDRASGTEAFF.

The CDR3 DNA sequence: TGCGCCAGCAGGAAACAGGGGCTCCCTAACTATGGCTACACCTTC. It yields the protein CASRKQGLPNYGYTF. V and J are TRBV4-1 and TRBJ1-2; 7 bases are shared with TRBD1. V shed 6 bases and J 0 bases; nucleotides not matched to a gene: 7. This CDR3 is 15 amino acids long. CDR1 is MGHRA and CDR2 is YSYEKL in the germline V gene.

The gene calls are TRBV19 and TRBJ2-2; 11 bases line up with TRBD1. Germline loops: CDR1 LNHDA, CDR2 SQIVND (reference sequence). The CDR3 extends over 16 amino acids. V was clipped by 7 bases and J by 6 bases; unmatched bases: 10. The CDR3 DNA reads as TGTGCCAGTACCCCCATGGGGACAGGGGGGGCCGGGGAGCTGTTTTTT. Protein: CASTPMGTGGAGELFF.

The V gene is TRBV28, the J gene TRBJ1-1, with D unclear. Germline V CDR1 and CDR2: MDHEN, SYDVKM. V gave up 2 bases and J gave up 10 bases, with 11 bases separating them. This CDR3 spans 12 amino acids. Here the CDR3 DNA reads TGTGCCAGCAGTTTACTATCCGGCGGAGCTTTCTTT. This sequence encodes CASSLLSGGAFF.

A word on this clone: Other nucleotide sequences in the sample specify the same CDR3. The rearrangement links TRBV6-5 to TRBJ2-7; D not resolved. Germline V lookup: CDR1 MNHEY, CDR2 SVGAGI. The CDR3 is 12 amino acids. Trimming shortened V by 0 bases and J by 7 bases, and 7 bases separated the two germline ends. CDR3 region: CASSYSGREQYF. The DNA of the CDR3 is TGTGCCAGCAGTTACTCAGGCAGGGAGCAGTACTTC.

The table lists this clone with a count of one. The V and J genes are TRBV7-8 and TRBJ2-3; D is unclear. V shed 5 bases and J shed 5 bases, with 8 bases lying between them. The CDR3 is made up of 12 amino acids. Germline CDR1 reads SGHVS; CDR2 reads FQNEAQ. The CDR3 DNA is TGTGCCAGCAGCCACACCCGAGATACGCAGTATTTT. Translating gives CASSHTRDTQYF.

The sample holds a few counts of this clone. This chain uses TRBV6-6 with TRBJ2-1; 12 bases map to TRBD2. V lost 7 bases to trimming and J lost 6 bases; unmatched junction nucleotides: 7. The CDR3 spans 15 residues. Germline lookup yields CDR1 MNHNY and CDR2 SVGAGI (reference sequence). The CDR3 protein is CASNTLAGGRNEQFF. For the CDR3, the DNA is TGTGCCAGCAACACACTAGCGGGAGGCCGCAATGAGCAGTTCTTC.

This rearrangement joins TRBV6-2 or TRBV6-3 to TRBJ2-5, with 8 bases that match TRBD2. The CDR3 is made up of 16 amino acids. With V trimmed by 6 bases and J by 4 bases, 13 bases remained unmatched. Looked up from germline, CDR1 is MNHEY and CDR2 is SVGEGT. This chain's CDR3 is CASSLRRLASPETQYF. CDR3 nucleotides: TGTGCCAGCAGCCTTCGAAGACTAGCGAGTCCAGAGACCCAGTACTTC.

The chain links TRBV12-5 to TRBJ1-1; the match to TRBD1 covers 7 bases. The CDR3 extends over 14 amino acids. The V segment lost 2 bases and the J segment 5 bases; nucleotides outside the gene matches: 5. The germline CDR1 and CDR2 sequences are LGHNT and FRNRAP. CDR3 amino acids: CASGLKAGGTEAFF. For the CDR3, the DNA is TGTGCTAGTGGTTTGAAGGCAGGGGGAACTGAAGCTTTCTTT.

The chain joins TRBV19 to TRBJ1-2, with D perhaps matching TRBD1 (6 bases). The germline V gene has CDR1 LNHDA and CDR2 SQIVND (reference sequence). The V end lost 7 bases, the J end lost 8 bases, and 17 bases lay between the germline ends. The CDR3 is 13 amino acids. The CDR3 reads CASTPRGQLGYTF. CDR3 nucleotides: TGTGCCAGTACCCCCAGGGGACAACTCGGCTACACCTTC. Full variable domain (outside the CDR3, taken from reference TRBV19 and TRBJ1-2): DGGITQSPKYLFRKEGQNVTLSCEQNLNHDAMYWYRQDPGQGLRLIYYSQIVNDFQKGDIAEGYSVSREKKESFPLTVTSAQKNPTAFYLCASTPRGQLGYTFGSGTRLTVV.

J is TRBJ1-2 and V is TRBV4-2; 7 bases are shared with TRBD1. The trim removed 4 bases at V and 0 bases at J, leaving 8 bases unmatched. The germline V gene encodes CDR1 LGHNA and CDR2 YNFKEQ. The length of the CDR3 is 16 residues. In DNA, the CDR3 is TGTGCCAGCAGCCCGCGACAGGGAAGGGCTAACTATGGCTACACCTTC. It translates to CASSPRQGRANYGYTF.

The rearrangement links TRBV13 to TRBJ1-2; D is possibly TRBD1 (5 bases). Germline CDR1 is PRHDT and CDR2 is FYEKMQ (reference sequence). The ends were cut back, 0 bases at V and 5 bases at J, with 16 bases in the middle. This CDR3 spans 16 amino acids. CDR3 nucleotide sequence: TGTGCCAGCAGCTTAGGAGCAGCGGGGCGAGGGTATGGCTACACCTTC. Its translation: CASSLGAAGRGYGYTF.